This entry describes one T cell receptor beta chain. Its target is unknown. V was pared by 10 bases and J by 9 bases, with 20 bases between. CDR1 is SGHNT, CDR2 YYREEE, per germline (reference sequence). This CDR3 comprises 13 residues. Time point in this sample: week 35, safety follow-up. Mutant IDH1 20-mer peptide, at 300 ug, made up each vaccine dose, with topical imiquimod. This entry comes from a study of a mutant IDH1 vaccine in newly diagnosed glioma. On the study more broadly: At week 47 came visit V13, while visit V12 had come at week 35.

Libraries were prepared by immunoSEQ multiplex PCR; TCRdb keeps only in-frame clonotypes and omits some of them. Of tens of thousands of clones in the sample, about 76% were seen once. Sequencing was performed on PBMCs, taken from a glioma patient whose treatment included an IDH1 peptide vaccine. The sequence came from a woman aged 40 to 50 with glioma. Some clones in this sample may be carry-over from other donors' samples. The chain couples TRBV5-4 to TRBJ2-1; D not resolved. The CDR3 DNA follows: TGTGCCCTTACGGAACTACCCACCACTGAGCAGTTCTTC. This translates into CALTELPTTEQFF.